This entry lists 14 T cell receptor beta chains sequenced from one sample in a study of cytomegalovirus exposure and HLA in healthy donors. PCR involved 60 Vbeta and 13 Jbeta primers. Clones were sequenced by immunoSEQ multiplex PCR, and TCRdb holds only the in-frame ones, with some missing. The sample records 90,000 to 140,000 clones, approximately 80% being singletons. The material sequenced was PBMCs. These receptors originate from a man between 25 and 39 years old in good health and CMV-seronegative.

The rearrangement uses TRBV2 and TRBJ2-7; maybe TRBD2 (6 bases). V was shortened by 5 bases and J by 3 bases, with 11 bases between the two germline ends. CDR1 SNHLY and CDR2 FYNNEI come from the germline V gene. The CDR3 spans 13 residues. Written as DNA, the CDR3 is TGTGCCAGCAGTCCCGCGGGGATCTACGAGCAGTACTTC. Its translation is CASSPAGIYEQYF.

A few counts support this clone. The J gene is TRBJ2-5, the V gene TRBV7-8; the D gene is possibly TRBD2 (5 bases). The CDR3 is 14 residues long. The V end lost 5 bases, the J end lost 6 bases, and 16 bases lay between the germline ends. Germline loops: CDR1 SGHVS, CDR2 FQNEAQ. CDR3 coding DNA: TGTGCCAGCAGCCCGAGTGCTAGCTCGCAGACCCAGTACTTC. Its protein product is CASSPSASSQTQYF.

The V and J genes are TRBV7-6 and TRBJ2-4, with a tentative D call TRBD1 (5 bases). The CDR3 sequence is 16 residues long. CDR1 SGHVS and CDR2 FNYEAQ come from the germline V gene. V lost 5 bases, J lost 0 bases, and 14 bases lay in between. The CDR3 nucleotides are TGTGCCAGCAGCGCTACAGGAGTTTTAGCCAAAAACATTCAGTACTTC. Translating it yields CASSATGVLAKNIQYF.

This clone was seen only a few times. This chain's CDR3 is CASSSPVQLAKNIQYF. The CDR3 nucleotides are TGTGCCAGCAGTTCTCCAGTCCAATTAGCCAAAAACATTCAGTACTTC. The gene calls are TRBV28 and TRBJ2-4; D uncertain. The CDR3 is made up of 16 amino acids. V was cut by 4 bases and J by 0 bases, with 13 bases left in between. The germline V gene has CDR1 MDHEN and CDR2 SYDVKM.

The CDR3 DNA follows: TGTGCCAGCAGCTTAGCCCGGGTTGGATCCAATCAGCCCCAGCATTTT. This gives the protein CASSLARVGSNQPQHF. The chain couples TRBV7-8 to TRBJ1-5, with unresolved D. The CDR3 runs to 16 residues. Trimming took 0 bases from V and 3 from J, leaving 12 bases between them. Looked up from germline, CDR1 is SGHVS and CDR2 is FQNEAQ. Full variable domain (remainder filled in from reference TRBV7-8 and TRBJ1-5): GAGVSQSPRYKVAKRGQDVALRCDPISGHVSLFWYQQALGQGPEFLTYFQNEAQLDKSGLPSDRFFAERPEGSVSTLKIQRTQQEDSAVYLCASSLARVGSNQPQHFGDGTRLSIL.

This clone occurred a few times. This rearrangement joins TRBV6-1 to TRBJ1-5; D not certain. This CDR3 spans 14 amino acids. From germline, CDR1 is MNHNS and CDR2 SASEGT. The ends were cut back, 2 bases at V and 7 bases at J, with 12 bases in the middle. The CDR3, as DNA: TGTGCCAGCAGTGAAAGAACGGGTTTGCAGCCCCAGCATTTT. Translated, it gives CASSERTGLQPQHF.

This clone was detected once. The chain joins TRBV18 to TRBJ1-1; D perhaps matches TRBD1 (5 bases). This CDR3 is built from 16 residues. Per the germline V gene, CDR1 is KGHSH and CDR2 is LQKENI. V was trimmed by 0 bases and J by 4 bases, leaving 15 bases between them. CDR3 coding DNA: TGTGCCAGCTCACCACCGTCCCGGACAAGTGGCACTGAAGCTTTCTTT. Translating it yields CASSPPSRTSGTEAFF.

This chain connects TRBV30 to TRBJ1-2, with 7 bases lining up with TRBD1. This CDR3 spans 14 amino acids. Germline CDR1 and CDR2: GTSNPN and SVGIG (reference sequence). The trim removed 1 base at V and 5 bases at J, leaving 7 bases unmatched. The CDR3 coding sequence is TGTGCCTGGAGTGGTGTTACGACAGGGTATGGCTACACCTTC. This translates into CAWSGVTTGYGYTF.

The rearrangement joins TRBV18 to TRBJ2-7; 9 bases agree with TRBD2. The junction had 9 bases not matched to a gene; V was cut back by 2 bases and J by 4 bases. Per the germline V gene, CDR1 is KGHSH and CDR2 is LQKENI. CDR3 length: 16 residues. CDR3 DNA: TGTGCCAGCTCACCAAAGGTTAGCGGGAGTTCGTACGAGCAGTACTTC. Protein product: CASSPKVSGSSYEQYF.

The genes are TRBV30 and TRBJ2-5; maybe TRBD1 (6 bases). Germline CDR1 reads GTSNPN; CDR2 reads SVGIG (reference sequence). Trimming took 0 bases from V and 7 from J, leaving 15 bases between them. The CDR3 has 14 residues. CDR3 residues: CAWSVSLRGATQYF. CDR3 nucleotides: TGTGCCTGGAGTGTATCCCTCAGGGGCGCGACCCAGTACTTC.

CDR3 region: CASSNRAGELFF. The DNA of the CDR3 is TGTGCCAGCAGTAACAGAGCCGGGGAGCTGTTTTTT. The chain employs TRBV11-3 and TRBJ2-2; D is unresolved. This CDR3 is 12 amino acids long. V lost 6 bases and J 6 bases, leaving 8 bases between the germline ends. Germline lookup yields CDR1 SGHNT and CDR2 YENEEA.

The rearrangement links TRBV19 to TRBJ1-1, with unresolved D. The CDR3 is made up of 13 amino acids. CDR1 and CDR2 (germline): LNHDA, SQIVND (reference sequence). Trimming left V 3 bases short and J 3 bases short, with 8 bases between. CDR3 nucleotide sequence: TGTGCCAGTAGTATCTCCCCTTACACTGAAGCTTTCTTT. Translated, it gives CASSISPYTEAFF.

V gene TRBV19 combines with J gene TRBJ1-2; 12 nucleotides agree with TRBD1. V dropped 6 bases and J dropped 8; count of bases not matched to a gene: 1. Germline V gives CDR1 LNHDA, CDR2 SQIVND (reference sequence). This CDR3 has 12 residues. CDR3 DNA: TGTGCCAGTAGGGGACAGGGGGCAGGCTACACCTTC. Residues: CASRGQGAGYTF.

The gene calls are TRBV5-4 and TRBJ2-3; a possible D gene is TRBD2 (7 bases). Trimming took off 6 bases at V and 4 bases at J, with 12 bases between the two ends. From germline, CDR1 is SGHNT and CDR2 YYREEE (reference sequence). The CDR3 sequence is 13 residues long. This CDR3 reads CASTGGPSDTQYF. The CDR3 DNA reads as TGTGCCAGCACCGGGGGGCCGTCAGATACGCAGTATTTT.